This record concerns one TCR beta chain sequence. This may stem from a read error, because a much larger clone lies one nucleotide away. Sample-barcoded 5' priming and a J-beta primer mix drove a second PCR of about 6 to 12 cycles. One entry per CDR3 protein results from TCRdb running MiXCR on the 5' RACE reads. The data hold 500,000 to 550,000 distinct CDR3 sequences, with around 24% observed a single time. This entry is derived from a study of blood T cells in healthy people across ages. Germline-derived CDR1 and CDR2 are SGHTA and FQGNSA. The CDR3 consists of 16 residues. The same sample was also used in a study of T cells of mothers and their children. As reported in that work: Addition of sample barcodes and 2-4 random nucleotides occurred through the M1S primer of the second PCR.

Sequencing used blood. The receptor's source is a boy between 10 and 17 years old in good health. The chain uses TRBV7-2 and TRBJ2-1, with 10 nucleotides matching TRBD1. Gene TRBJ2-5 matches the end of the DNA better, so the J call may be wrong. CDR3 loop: CASSSQRDRGLEAQYF. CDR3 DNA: TGTGCCAGCAGCTCCCAGCGGGACAGGGGACTAGAGGCCCAGTACTTC.